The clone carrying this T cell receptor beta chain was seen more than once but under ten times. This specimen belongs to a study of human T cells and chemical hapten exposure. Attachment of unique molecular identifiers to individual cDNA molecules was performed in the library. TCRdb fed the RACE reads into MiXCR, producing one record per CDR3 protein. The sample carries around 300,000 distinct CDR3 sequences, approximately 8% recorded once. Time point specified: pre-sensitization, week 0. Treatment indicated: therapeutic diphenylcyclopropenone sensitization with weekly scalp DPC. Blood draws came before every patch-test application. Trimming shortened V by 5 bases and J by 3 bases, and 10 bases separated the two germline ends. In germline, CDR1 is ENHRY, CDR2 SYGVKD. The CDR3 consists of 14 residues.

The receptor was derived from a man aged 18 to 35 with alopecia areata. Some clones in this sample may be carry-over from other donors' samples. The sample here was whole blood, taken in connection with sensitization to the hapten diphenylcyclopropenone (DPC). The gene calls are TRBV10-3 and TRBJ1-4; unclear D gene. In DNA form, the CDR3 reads TGTGCCATCAGTTCGGGCGGAGCTAATGAAAAACTGTTTTTT. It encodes CAISSGGANEKLFF.